The 27 T cell receptor beta chains below all came from one sample that was sequenced in a study of shared clonotypes between healthy human individuals. Data came from immunoSEQ multiplex PCR; TCRdb stores just in-frame clones and leaves some out. In the table there are 2.3 million or so clones, approximately 93% of which are singletons. Specimen: naive CD4+ T cells from PBMCs. Subset reported: CD45RA+ positively selected. Every receptor here comes from a young man in good health. Some clones in this sample may be carry-over from other donors' samples.

The rearrangement uses TRBV9 and TRBJ2-5; 10 bases fit TRBD1. V dropped 3 bases and J dropped 4; count of bases not matched to a gene: 12. This CDR3 contains 17 residues. Germline V gene data show CDR1 as SGDLS and CDR2 as YYNGEE. The CDR3 DNA reads TGTGCCAGCAGCGCCACGACAGGGGGCCCCTTTCGAGAGACCCAGTACTTC. Residues: CASSATTGGPFRETQYF.

In the case of this clone: The same CDR3 arises from other DNA sequences in this sample as well. This chain links TRBV7-2 with TRBJ1-5; D gene ambiguous. The CDR3 runs to 15 residues. The V and J ends lost 1 base and 1 base respectively, with 8 bases between them. Germline V CDR1 and CDR2: SGHTA, FQGNSA. As DNA, the CDR3 is TGTGCCAGCAGCTTAGAATCCGGGAGCAATCAGCCCCAGCATTTT. Protein product: CASSLESGSNQPQHF.

The CDR3 nucleotides are TGTTCCTCCCTTCGAGCCGCTAATGAAAAACTGTTTTTT. Translating gives CSSLRAANEKLFF. V and J are TRBV28 and TRBJ1-4; D is uncertain. The germline V gene has CDR1 MDHEN and CDR2 SYDVKM. This CDR3 has 13 amino acids. Full variable domain (remainder filled in from reference TRBV28 and TRBJ1-4): DVKVTQSSRYLVKRTGEKVFLECVQDMDHENMFWYRQDPGLGLRLIYFSYDVKMKEKGDIPEGYSVSREKKERFSLILESASTNQTSMYLCSSLRAANEKLFFGSGTQLSVL.

The chain couples TRBV9 to TRBJ2-1; D gene ambiguous. Germline CDR1 reads SGDLS; CDR2 reads YYNGEE. The V end was cut by 0 bases, the J end by 0 bases, with 7 bases between. CDR3 length: 15 residues. CDR3 region: CASSVGAASYNEQFF. CDR3 sequence (DNA): TGTGCCAGCAGCGTAGGGGCGGCCTCCTACAATGAGCAGTTCTTC.

The chain uses TRBV6-1 and TRBJ1-2, with TRBD1 identical over 7 bases. The CDR3 is made up of 14 amino acids. V lost 8 bases and J lost 4; bases outside the gene matches: 10. Germline assignment: CDR1 MNHNS and CDR2 SASEGT. The CDR3 here is CASSGDSSGYGYTF. The CDR3 nucleotides are TGTGCCAGCTCCGGGGACAGCTCGGGCTATGGCTACACCTTC.

CDR3 DNA sequence: TGTGCCAGCAGCTCGCGGGAGGGCCCTATCGATACGCAGTATTTT. Translated, it gives CASSSREGPIDTQYF. The V and J genes are TRBV7-3 and TRBJ2-3, with 9 positions matching TRBD2. Germline loops: CDR1 SGHTA, CDR2 FQGTGA. The ends lost 4 bases at V and 6 bases at J; junction bases unmatched: 8. The CDR3 sequence is 15 residues long.

CDR3 DNA: TGTGCCAGTAGTATCGAGGCACTCGGAAAACTGTTTTTT. Its protein is CASSIEALGKLFF. This chain joins TRBV19 and TRBJ1-4; D ambiguous. V was shortened by 3 bases and J by 10 bases, with 12 bases between the two germline ends. This CDR3 has 13 amino acids. CDR1 LNHDA and CDR2 SQIVND come from the germline V gene (reference sequence).

V gene TRBV30 combines with J gene TRBJ2-2, with 15 bases lining up with TRBD2. The trim removed 6 bases at V and 1 base at J, leaving 3 bases unmatched. The germline CDR1 and CDR2 sequences are GTSNPN and SVGIG (reference sequence). CDR3 length: 16 amino acids. The CDR3 loop is CACPGLAGGNTGELFF. DNA for the CDR3: TGTGCCTGTCCGGGACTAGCGGGAGGGAACACCGGGGAGCTGTTTTTT.

The chain joins TRBV7-3 to TRBJ2-3; 14 nucleotides agree with TRBD2. The germline CDR1 and CDR2 sequences are SGHTA and FQGTGA. Unmatched junction bases numbered 8, after V lost 5 bases and J lost 10 bases. The CDR3 sequence is 15 residues long. Written as DNA, the CDR3 is TGTGCCAGCAGCCTGGGACTAGCGGGAGCTCAGGCGCAGTATTTT. The encoded protein is CASSLGLAGAQAQYF.

The chain uses TRBV28 and TRBJ1-1; 8 nucleotides agree with TRBD1. The CDR3 has 13 residues. V lost 7 bases to trimming and J lost 4 bases; unmatched junction nucleotides: 5. Germline values: CDR1 MDHEN, CDR2 SYDVKM. The chain's CDR3 is CASTGGAGTEAFF. The CDR3 DNA sequence: TGTGCCAGCACAGGGGGCGCGGGCACTGAAGCTTTCTTT.

The V and J genes are TRBV19 and TRBJ2-3; tentative D call: TRBD2 (6 bases). This CDR3 comprises 13 residues. CDR1 and CDR2 (germline): LNHDA, SQIVND (reference sequence). Trimming shortened V by 6 bases and J by 9 bases, and 16 bases separated the two germline ends. The CDR3 sequence: CASSSWEEETQYF. CDR3 DNA: TGTGCCAGTAGCTCGTGGGAGGAAGAGACGCAGTATTTT.

In this sample, this clone turned up once. This chain links TRBV18 with TRBJ2-1; D unresolved. Trimming cost V 2 bases and J 4 bases, with 12 bases left between them. CDR1 is KGHSH and CDR2 is LQKENI in the germline V gene. CDR3 size: 15 residues. The CDR3 sequence is CASSPNSVGYNEQFF. The CDR3, as DNA: TGTGCCAGCTCACCAAATAGTGTAGGGTACAATGAGCAGTTCTTC.

The V call is TRBV5-1, the J call TRBJ1-1; the D gene is possibly TRBD1 (5 bases). V was shortened by 0 bases and J by 1 base, with 13 bases between the two germline ends. CDR3 length: 16 amino acids. The germline V gene encodes CDR1 SGHRS and CDR2 YFSETQ. CDR3 bases: TGCGCCAGCAGCTTGGGACGGGGCCAGCCGAACACTGAAGCTTTCTTT. Translated, it gives CASSLGRGQPNTEAFF.

This chain links TRBV6-5 with TRBJ2-1, with a possible D match to TRBD2 (6 bases). This CDR3 is 15 amino acids long. Between the trimmed V and J ends, which lost 9 bases and 4 bases, there was a span of 19 bases. The V gene's germline CDR1 is MNHEY and CDR2 SVGAGI. The chain's CDR3 is CASKRVAANYNEQFF. The CDR3 DNA follows: TGTGCCAGTAAAAGGGTAGCGGCTAATTACAATGAGCAGTTCTTC.

This clone appeared a few times. This chain joins TRBV30 and TRBJ1-2; possibly TRBD1 for D (6 bases). The CDR3 runs to 13 residues. CDR1 GTSNPN and CDR2 SVGIG come from the germline V gene (reference sequence). V gave up 2 bases and J gave up 7 bases, with 14 bases separating them. The CDR3 here is CAWSQNQGTGYTF. The DNA for the CDR3 is TGTGCCTGGAGTCAAAATCAGGGGACTGGCTACACCTTC.

The V and J genes are TRBV7-2 and TRBJ2-7, with D perhaps given as TRBD1 or TRBD2 (6 bases each). CDR3 size: 12 residues. CDR1 and CDR2 from the germline V gene are SGHTA and FQGNSA. Trimming left V 1 base short and J 8 bases short, with 9 bases between. For the CDR3, the DNA is TGTGCCAGCAGCTTAGGGAGGGGGAAGCAGTACTTC. Encoded protein: CASSLGRGKQYF.

The chain couples TRBV7-2 to TRBJ2-5; 11 positions agree with TRBD1. Germline loops: CDR1 SGHTA, CDR2 FQGNSA. Germline trimming cut 5 bases from V and 4 bases from J; bases unmatched to any gene: 3. The CDR3 runs 14 residues. The CDR3 loop is CASSPGTGGETQYF. CDR3 nucleotide sequence: TGTGCCAGCAGCCCCGGGACAGGGGGAGAGACCCAGTACTTC.

The gene calls are TRBV2 and TRBJ2-2, with D possibly being TRBD1 or TRBD2 (6 bases each). This CDR3 contains 15 residues. The germline gives CDR1 SNHLY, CDR2 FYNNEI. V lost 9 bases and J 4 bases, leaving 18 bases between the germline ends. The CDR3 protein is CASGEGGFGTGELFF. The CDR3 nucleotides read TGTGCCAGTGGCGAGGGGGGCTTCGGCACCGGGGAGCTGTTTTTT.

The sample holds one count of this clone. The CDR3 protein is CASSPPQRETQYF. The CDR3 DNA is TGTGCCAGCAGCCCCCCCCAGCGGGAGACCCAGTACTTC. This chain joins TRBV4-2 and TRBJ2-5; tentatively, D is TRBD2 (5 bases). The CDR3 loop spans 13 amino acids. Per germline, CDR1 LGHNA and CDR2 YNFKEQ. V was pared by 4 bases and J by 5 bases, with 11 bases between.

The chain carries TRBV4-2 and TRBJ2-2; tentatively, D is TRBD2 (5 bases). CDR1 and CDR2 from the germline V gene are LGHNA and YNFKEQ. Trimming shortened V by 1 base and J by 2 bases, and 14 bases separated the two germline ends. The CDR3 spans 17 residues. CDR3: CASSQVNSAFNTGELFF. The DNA for the CDR3 is TGTGCCAGCAGCCAAGTTAATAGCGCTTTTAACACCGGGGAGCTGTTTTTT.

The chain employs TRBV2 and TRBJ2-1; 9 bases fit TRBD2. Germline values: CDR1 SNHLY, CDR2 FYNNEI. V was pared by 6 bases and J by 4 bases, with 7 bases of the junction left unmatched. This CDR3 spans 15 amino acids. CDR3 nucleotides: TGTGCCAGCAGGATAACTAGCGGGCCTTACAATGAGCAGTTCTTC. Translating gives CASRITSGPYNEQFF.

The chain recombines TRBV9 with TRBJ2-1, with 9 bases that match TRBD2. Germline trimming cut 4 bases from V and 10 bases from J; bases unmatched to any gene: 15. Germline V gene sequence: CDR1 SGDLS, CDR2 YYNGEE. CDR3 length: 16 amino acids. For the CDR3, the DNA is TGTGCCAGCAGCTCCGTTGCGGGGCTAGCGGGATTAGAGCAGTTCTTC. It translates to CASSSVAGLAGLEQFF.

This chain links TRBV28 with TRBJ2-1; perhaps D is TRBD1 or TRBD2 (5 bases each). The CDR3 consists of 16 residues. Trimming cost V 2 bases and J 0 bases, with 11 bases left between them. The V gene's germline CDR1 is MDHEN and CDR2 SYDVKM. The CDR3, as DNA: TGTGCCAGCAGTTTACGGCAGGGAGTCTCCTACAATGAGCAGTTCTTC. Translated: CASSLRQGVSYNEQFF.

The chain employs TRBV4-2 and TRBJ2-7; 10 bases match TRBD2. V shed 1 base and J 5 bases; nucleotides not matched to a gene: 11. Germline-derived CDR1 and CDR2 are LGHNA and YNFKEQ. The CDR3 totals 17 residues. This chain's CDR3 is CASSQVGSGRRQNEQYF. Here the CDR3 DNA reads TGTGCCAGCAGCCAAGTTGGTAGCGGGAGGCGACAAAACGAGCAGTACTTC.

The chain links TRBV9 to TRBJ2-3; D gene ambiguous. Trimming stripped 0 bases from V and 3 bases from J, with 11 bases between. The CDR3 totals 15 residues. CDR1 and CDR2 from the germline V gene are SGDLS and YYNGEE. The CDR3 protein is CASSVAPGLTDTQYF. In DNA form, the CDR3 reads TGTGCCAGCAGCGTAGCCCCGGGCCTTACAGATACGCAGTATTTT.

The gene calls are TRBV10-3 and TRBJ2-5; TRBD1 aligns across 7 bases. The tail of the sequence fits TRBJ2-7 better, so the J call may be wrong. The CDR3 has 14 amino acids. The germline CDR1 and CDR2 sequences are ENHRY and SYGVKD. In nucleotides, the CDR3 is TGTGCCACGAATCCAGGGGGTATGACCTACGAGCAGTACTTC. It codes for CATNPGGMTYEQYF.

J is TRBJ2-1 and V is TRBV10-1; a weak D match, TRBD2 (6 bases). V was pared by 1 base and J by 8 bases, with 18 bases between. The CDR3 has 16 amino acids. CDR1 is WNHNN and CDR2 is SYGVQD in the germline V gene (reference sequence). The CDR3 DNA is TGCGCCAGCAGTGAGTGGGGATCGGGGACTCAATATGAGCAGTTCTTC. This sequence encodes CASSEWGSGTQYEQFF.